These 26 T cell receptor beta chains came from one sample sequenced in a study of tumor-infiltrating lymphocytes in primary liver carcinoma. cDNA specific to TCR beta was made from 450 to 650 ng of total RNA, with a constant-region primer employed for priming. Three nested multiplex PCR rounds of slightly modified ARM-PCR generated TCR beta libraries. Running roughly 10 cycles apiece, the first two PCR rounds relied on TRBV1-TRBV30 forward primers together with a C-beta reverse primer. TCRdb re-called the multiplex PCR reads through MiXCR, storing one row per CDR3 protein. Among under 45,000 distinct CDR3 sequences, roughly four fifths were seen once, and the ten largest hold under 20%. The study co-extracted DNA and RNA from around 20-30 mg of unsorted bulk tissue. Sequences were obtained from liver tumor tissue from sampling region 4. Subset of the sample: tumor region T4, right-lateral pole. These receptors were obtained from a man between 35 and 55 years old with primary liver carcinoma and hepatitis B virus infection.

Only a few counts were recorded for this clonotype. The junction shows a germline mismatch at one end, possibly a read error. This chain connects TRBV11-3 to TRBJ2-7; TRBD1 might be the D (5 bases). The germline CDR1 and CDR2 sequences are SGHNT and YENEEA. This CDR3 spans 12 amino acids. The CDR3 DNA reads TGTGCCAGCTGCCCAGACAGCTGCGAGCAATACTTC. Its protein product is CASCPDSCEQYF.

In regard to this clonotype: The conserved closing phenylalanine or tryptophan is absent in this CDR3, likely reflecting a read error. The DNA is omitted, as the CDR3 cannot be located on it reliably, and the CDR3 follows TCRdb's listing. The J gene is TRBJ2-7, the V gene TRBV2. Looked up from germline, CDR1 is SNHLY and CDR2 is FYNNEI. The CDR3 sequence runs 11 residues, both termini included. The CDR3 sequence is CASSEALQATL.

The chain employs TRBV6-5 and TRBJ2-1, with TRBD2 matching over 7 bases. The CDR3 is 16 residues long. Germline V gene data show CDR1 as MNHEY and CDR2 as SVGAGI. The J segment lost 7 bases and the V segment lost 9 bases, leaving 18 bases of the junction unmatched. The CDR3, as DNA: TGTGCCAGTGGTTACCCTGGCGCGGGAGTGCGGAATGAGCAGTTCTTC. As protein: CASGYPGAGVRNEQFF.

Comments on this clonotype: Likely a read error: the CDR3 ends without its conserved phenylalanine or tryptophan. The gene calls are TRBV5-6 and TRBJ2-2; D is perhaps TRBD1 (5 bases). V lost 1 base to trimming and J lost 4 bases, with 11 bases between them. The CDR3 is 15 amino acids. Germline CDR1 SGHDT, CDR2 YYEEEE. The CDR3 nucleotides read TGTGCCAGCAGCTTGATAGGGGTTGGCACCGGGGAGCTGTTTTAT. It specifies CASSLIGVGTGELFY.

This clonotype was found many times. The V gene is TRBV19, the J gene TRBJ2-3; 10 bases are a match to TRBD2. Trimming at V came to 2 bases and at J to 5 bases, leaving 7 bases not matched to a gene. Germline V lookup: CDR1 LNHDA, CDR2 SQIVND (reference sequence). The CDR3 length is 16 residues. The CDR3 region is CASSIIAGGAQDTQYF. The CDR3 DNA follows: TGTGCCAGTAGTATAATAGCGGGAGGCGCACAAGATACGCAGTATTTT.

Concerning this clonotype itself: Likely a read error: the CDR3 ends without its conserved phenylalanine or tryptophan. This chain links TRBV2 with TRBJ1-5, with D possibly TRBD1 on 5 matching bases. The V end was cut by 6 bases, the J end by 2 bases, with 11 bases between. Germline V gene lookup returns CDR1 SNHLY and CDR2 FYNNEI. This CDR3 is built from 14 residues. The CDR3 sequence: CASSAVGGNQPQHS. The DNA of the CDR3 is TGTGCCAGCAGCGCGGTAGGGGGCAATCAGCCCCAGCATTCA.

This clonotype was seen many times. This chain joins TRBV18 and TRBJ1-5; D gene uncertain. The V gene's germline CDR1 is KGHSH and CDR2 LQKENI. The CDR3 consists of 16 residues. The V and J ends lost 3 bases and 3 bases respectively, with 15 bases between them. CDR3 DNA sequence: TGTGCCAGCTCACCCTCAGAAGTGGCCGACAATCAGCCCCAGCATTTT. Amino acid sequence: CASSPSEVADNQPQHF.

On this clonotype: The germline gene is not matched at one end of the junction; a read error may be the cause. The chain uses TRBV6-5 and TRBJ2-6, with 10 bases aligning to TRBD2. This CDR3 spans 18 amino acids. Germline assignment: CDR1 MNHEY and CDR2 SVGAGI. For the CDR3, the DNA is TGTGCCACCAGTTACGATCCTAGCGGGAGTACTGGGGTCAACGTCCTGACTTTC. As protein: CATSYDPSGSTGVNVLTF.

As for this clonotype: The CDR3 does not end in the conserved phenylalanine or tryptophan, so this is likely a read error. The chain has TRBV29-1 and TRBJ2-2; possibly TRBD1 for D (6 bases). CDR1 SQVTM and CDR2 ANQGSEA come from the germline V gene. The CDR3 has 12 amino acids. The DNA of the CDR3 is TGCAGAGATACCCAGGGGTCCGGGGAGCTGTTTTCT. Encoded protein: CRDTQGSGELFS.

Only a few counts were recorded for this clonotype. This may come from a read error, since a much larger clone is one base off. This chain joins TRBV11-2 and TRBJ2-7; D is ambiguous. V lost 6 bases and J lost 2, with 14 bases in between. There are 14 residues in the CDR3. Germline V gene lookup returns CDR1 SGHAT and CDR2 FQNNGV. The CDR3 loop is CASRSSRPAYEQYF. The CDR3 DNA is TGTGCCAGCAGATCCTCCCGTCCCGCCTACGAGCAGTACTTC. Full variable domain (rest looked up from reference TRBV11-2 and TRBJ2-7): EAGVAQSPRYKIIEKRQSVAFWCNPISGHATLYWYQQILGQGPKLLIQFQNNGVVDDSQLPKDRFSAERLKGVDSTLKIQPAKLEDSAVYLCASRSSRPAYEQYFGPGTRLTVT.

This chain uses TRBV12-3 or TRBV12-4 with TRBJ1-4, with TRBD1 as a possible D gene (5 bases). The CDR3 length is 15 residues. The V end was cut by 3 bases, the J end by 7 bases, with 15 bases between. Written as DNA, the CDR3 is TGTGCCAGCAGTTTCAGTATGGGGGGGAGTGAAAAACTGTTTTTT. Its translation is CASSFSMGGSEKLFF.

Comment on this clonotype: Sequence at one end of the junction differs from germline and may be a read error. The rearrangement links TRBV14 to TRBJ2-1; 8 positions match TRBD2. The CDR3 sequence is 16 residues long. Germline lookup yields CDR1 SGHDN and CDR2 FVKESK. CDR3 bases: TGCGCCAGCAGTCCTGTAGCGGGATGGGTAAACAATGAGCAGTTCTTC. The encoded protein is CASSPVAGWVNNEQFF.

Comments on this clonotype: This CDR3 fails to terminate in the conserved phenylalanine or tryptophan, so it likely reflects a read error. The rearrangement uses TRBV7-8 and TRBJ2-5; possible D gene TRBD2, 6 bases. Germline values: CDR1 SGHVS, CDR2 FQNEAQ. The CDR3 runs to 14 residues. V was trimmed by 3 bases and J by 2 bases, leaving 10 bases between them. CDR3 DNA sequence: TGTGCCAGCAGCTTGGGTAGCGGTCAAGAGACCCAGTACCTC. Its translation is CASSLGSGQETQYL.

Turning to this clonotype: The junction shows a germline mismatch at one end, possibly a read error. The J gene is TRBJ1-1, the V gene TRBV6-2 or TRBV6-3; no firm D call. The CDR3 loop spans 12 amino acids. Germline assignment: CDR1 MNHEY and CDR2 SVGEGT. The CDR3 reads CASETRNTGAFF. The CDR3 DNA reads TGTGCCAGCGAGACACGTAACACTGGAGCTTTCTTT.

The chain recombines TRBV28 with TRBJ2-7, with D tentatively TRBD1 (5 bases). The V gene lost 8 bases and the J gene lost 9 bases, with 17 bases spanning the gap. The CDR3 has 12 amino acids. Germline lookup yields CDR1 MDHEN and CDR2 SYDVKM. CDR3 loop: CASVGQGHVQYF. The CDR3 DNA follows: TGTGCCAGCGTGGGGCAGGGCCACGTGCAGTACTTC. Full variable domain (rest looked up from reference TRBV28 and TRBJ2-7): DVKVTQSSRYLVKRTGEKVFLECVQDMDHENMFWYRQDPGLGLRLIYFSYDVKMKEKGDIPEGYSVSREKKERFSLILESASTNQTSMYLCASVGQGHVQYFGPGTRLTVT.

As to this clonotype: The CDR3 does not close with the conserved phenylalanine or tryptophan, likely indicating a read error. This rearrangement joins TRBV29-1 to TRBJ2-3; no definite D call. Trimming took 7 bases from V and 0 from J, leaving 20 bases between them. The CDR3 sequence is 16 residues long. From germline, CDR1 is SQVTM and CDR2 ANQGSEA. The CDR3 nucleotides are TGCAGCGCCGCTGTAGTGGACGGACGTAGCACAGATACGCAGTATATC. This sequence encodes CSAAVVDGRSTDTQYI.

The chain couples TRBV6-1 to TRBJ2-7; possibly TRBD2 for D (6 bases). The CDR3 extends over 13 amino acids. Germline values: CDR1 MNHNS, CDR2 SASEGT. V shed 1 base and J shed 10 bases, with 14 bases lying between them. The CDR3 is CASSEVPLAIQYF. CDR3 nucleotides: TGTGCCAGCAGTGAAGTGCCGCTAGCGATCCAGTACTTC.

As concerns this clonotype: A read error may produce the germline difference seen at one junction end. The gene calls are TRBV4-3 and TRBJ2-7, with unresolved D. This CDR3 has 13 amino acids. Germline loops: CDR1 LGHNA, CDR2 YSLEER. The CDR3 reads CASSQEVSYEQYF. The CDR3 DNA reads TGCGCCAGCAGTCAAGAAGTTTCCTATGAGCAGTACTTC.

The V and J genes are TRBV28 and TRBJ1-1; D uncertain. CDR3 size: 15 residues. Germline CDR1 reads MDHEN; CDR2 reads SYDVKM. The ends were cut back, 10 bases at V and 1 base at J, with 19 bases in the middle. The CDR3 reads CANIIERLRNTEAFF. CDR3 nucleotides: TGTGCCAACATCATTGAACGGCTTCGGAACACTGAAGCTTTCTTT.

Concerning this clonotype: Given the absence of the conserved phenylalanine or tryptophan at the CDR3 end, a read error is likely. The chain combines TRBV5-1 with TRBJ2-3, with a weak D call TRBD2 (5 bases). The germline V gene has CDR1 SGHRS and CDR2 YFSETQ. The CDR3 has 16 residues. The CDR3 DNA is TGCGCCAGCTGCGCCGGAGTCTTGCCTAGCACAGATAAGCAGTATTTA. Its translation is CASCAGVLPSTDKQYL.

This clonotype was recorded only once. A much larger clone differs by one base, so this may be a read error. This rearrangement joins TRBV18 to TRBJ1-5; D uncertain. V dropped 3 bases and J dropped 3 bases, with 15 bases sitting between them. The CDR3 contains 16 residues. Germline V gives CDR1 KGHSH, CDR2 LQKENI. The CDR3 DNA sequence: TGTGCCAGCTCACCCTCAGAATTGGCCGACAATCAGCCCCAGCATTTT. It specifies CASSPSELADNQPQHF.

The CDR3 bases are TGTGCCAGCAGTTTGCCAGGACAAGAGACCCAGTACTTC. It codes for CASSLPGQETQYF. V is TRBV6-2 or TRBV6-3 and J is TRBJ2-5; the D is unclear. The length of the CDR3 is 13 residues. V was clipped by 4 bases and J by 2 bases, with 8 bases between them. CDR1 and CDR2 (germline): MNHEY, SVGEGT.

As regards this clonotype: This is likely a read error, given that the CDR3 carries no conserved phenylalanine or tryptophan at its end. The limits of the CDR3 on the DNA are not certain, so only TCRdb's listed CDR3 is given. The chain carries TRBV28 and TRBJ2-7; TRBD2 is the table's D call and was not checked against the DNA. From germline, CDR1 is MDHEN and CDR2 SYDVKM. The CDR3 is 14 amino acids long, termini counted. The CDR3 reads CTSTPGLAGTEQYL.

As regards this clonotype: Because it lacks the conserved phenylalanine or tryptophan at the end, this CDR3 is likely a read error. This rearrangement joins TRBV7-9 to TRBJ2-1; D unclear. CDR1 SEHNR and CDR2 FQNEAQ come from the germline V gene (reference sequence). The CDR3 runs 14 residues. The CDR3 protein is CATSSPRPEHEQFL. CDR3 DNA sequence: TGTGCCACCAGCTCACCCAGACCGGAGCATGAGCAGTTCTTG.

This clonotype was recorded only once. Compared with germline, one end of the junction differs, possibly owing to a read error. J is TRBJ1-1 and V is TRBV28; TRBD1 is a possible D gene (6 bases). CDR1 is MDHEN and CDR2 is SYDVKM in the germline V gene. This CDR3 has 19 residues. The chain's CDR3 is CATLPDGTGTVIMNTVAFF. CDR3 nucleotides: TGTGCCACCCTCCCGGACGGCACAGGGACCGTGATCATGAACACTGTAGCTTTCTTT.

This clonotype was observed a handful of times. The junction does not match germline at one end; this may be a read error. The chain links TRBV5-1 to TRBJ2-3, with 8 bases aligning to TRBD1. The CDR3 consists of 14 residues. The germline V gene encodes CDR1 SGHRS and CDR2 YFSETQ. The CDR3 sequence is CASCLGQDSDTQYF. The CDR3, as DNA: TGCGCCAGCTGCTTGGGACAGGACTCAGATACGCAGTATTTT.